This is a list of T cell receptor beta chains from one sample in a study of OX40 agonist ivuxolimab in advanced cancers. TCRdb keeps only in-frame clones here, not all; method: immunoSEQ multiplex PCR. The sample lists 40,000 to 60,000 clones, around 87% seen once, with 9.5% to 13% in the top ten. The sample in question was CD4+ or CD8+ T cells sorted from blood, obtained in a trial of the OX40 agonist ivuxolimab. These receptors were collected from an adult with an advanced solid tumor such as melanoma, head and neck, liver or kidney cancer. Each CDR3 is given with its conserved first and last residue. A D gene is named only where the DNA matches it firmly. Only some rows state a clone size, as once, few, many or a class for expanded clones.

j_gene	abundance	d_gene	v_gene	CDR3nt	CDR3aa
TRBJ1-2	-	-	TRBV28	TGTGCCAGCAGCACCCCAATGGCAACCAACTATGGCTACACCTTC	CASSTPMATNYGYTF
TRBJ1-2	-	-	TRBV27	TGTGCCAGCAGTTCGACAGGCCCCTATGGCTACACCTTC	CASSSTGPYGYTF
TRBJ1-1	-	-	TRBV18	TGTGCCAGCTCACCGGCAGGGCACAGCGCTGAAGCTTTCTTT	CASSPAGHSAEAFF
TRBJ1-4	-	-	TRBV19	TGTGCCAGTAGCCGAGCGAGTGCAACTAATGAAAAACTGTTTTTT	CASSRASATNEKLFF
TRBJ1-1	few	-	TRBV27	TGTGCCAGCAGTTCGAACACTGAAGCTTTCTTT	CASSSNTEAFF
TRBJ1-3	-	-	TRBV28	TGTGCCAGCAGTGTGGACGTGGGGCTAGGAAACACCATATATTTT	CASSVDVGLGNTIYF
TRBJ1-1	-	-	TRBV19	TGTGCCACCCGGGGCAGCCGGGGCACTGAAGCTTTCTTT	CATRGSRGTEAFF
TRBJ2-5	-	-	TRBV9	TGTGCCAGCAGCGTCGGAGGGATCGGCGGGGCCGAAGAGACCCAGTACTTC	CASSVGGIGGAEETQYF
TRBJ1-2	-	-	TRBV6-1	TGTGCCAGCAGTTCCGGGACACGCTATGGCTACACCTTC	CASSSGTRYGYTF
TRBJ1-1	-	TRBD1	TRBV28	TGTGCCAGCACTCTAGGACAGGGTGGGCTGCGAGGTGAAGCTTTCTTT	CASTLGQGGLRGEAFF
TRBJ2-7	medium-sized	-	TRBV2	TGTGCCAGCTCCCAAGGGTGGCCCTACGAGCAGTACTTC	CASSQGWPYEQYF
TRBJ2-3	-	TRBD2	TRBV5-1	TGCGCCAGCAGCGACCCCAGCGGGAAGTCAGATACGCAGTATTTT	CASSDPSGKSDTQYF
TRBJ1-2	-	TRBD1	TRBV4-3	TGCGCCAGCAGCCCGTACAGGGGTTCATCGTATGGCTACACCTTC	CASSPYRGSSYGYTF
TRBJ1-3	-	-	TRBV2	TGTGCCAGCAGTTGGACAGAGACGGGAAACACCATATATTTT	CASSWTETGNTIYF
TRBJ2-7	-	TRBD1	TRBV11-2	TGTGCCAGCAGCCGGGACAGGTACGAGCAGTACTTC	CASSRDRYEQYF
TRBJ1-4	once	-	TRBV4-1	TGCGCCAGCAGCCAAGAGTTTGGTGCGCAGGGAGGTGAAAAACTGTTTTTT	CASSQEFGAQGGEKLFF
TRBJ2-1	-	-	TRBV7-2	TGTGCCAGCAGCTCCTATGACCCTCCCCGTGAGCAGTTCTTC	CASSSYDPPREQFF
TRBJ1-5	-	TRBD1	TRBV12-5	TGTGCTAGTGGTAGACTACAGGGGGCGGATCAGCCCCAGCATTTT	CASGRLQGADQPQHF
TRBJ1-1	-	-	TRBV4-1	TGCGCCAGCAGCCAGGCAGGGGACCGGAACACTGAAGCTTTCTTT	CASSQAGDRNTEAFF
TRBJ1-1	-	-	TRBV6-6	TGTGCCAGCAGTCTGCCGTCCGGACACCGGAACACTGAAGCTTTCTTT	CASSLPSGHRNTEAFF
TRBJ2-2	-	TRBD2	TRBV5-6	TGTGCCAGCAGCTTACGACTAGCGGGAAATTTAGATACCGGGGAGCTGTTTTTT	CASSLRLAGNLDTGELFF
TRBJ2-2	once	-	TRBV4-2	TGTGCCAGCAGCCCGGACTATCGAAACACCGGGGAGCTGTTTTTT	CASSPDYRNTGELFF
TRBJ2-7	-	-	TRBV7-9	TGTGCCAGCAGCTTAAACGGGGTCTCCTACGAGCAGTACTTC	CASSLNGVSYEQYF
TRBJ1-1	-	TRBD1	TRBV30	TGTGCCTGGAATTGGGACAGCTTGAACACTGAAGCTTTCTTT	CAWNWDSLNTEAFF
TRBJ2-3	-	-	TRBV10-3	TGTGCCATCCAGGCACCCGCAGATACGCAGTATTTT	CAIQAPADTQYF
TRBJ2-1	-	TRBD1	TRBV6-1	TGTGCCAGCCTTGGGGACAGGAAGAATGAGCAGTTCTTC	CASLGDRKNEQFF
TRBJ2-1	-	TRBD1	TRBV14	TGTGCCAGCAGCCAACCAGGGGGCAGTAGACGGGACAATGAGCAGTTCTTC	CASSQPGGSRRDNEQFF
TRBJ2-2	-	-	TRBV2	TGTGCCAGCAGTGTTTTCAGGGGAAAAACCGGGGAGCTGTTTTTT	CASSVFRGKTGELFF
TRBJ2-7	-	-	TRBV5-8	TGTGCCAGCAGCTTGGCGGGGGTAGAGGGAAAGCGCGAGCAGTACTTC	CASSLAGVEGKREQYF
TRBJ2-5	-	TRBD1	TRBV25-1	TGTGCCAGCAGTGATCTGGGGGGACAGGGAGAGACCCAGTACTTC	CASSDLGGQGETQYF
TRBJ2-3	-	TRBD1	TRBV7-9	TGTGCCAGCAGCTCCCTAACAGGGGGGCCCACAGATACGCAGTATTTT	CASSSLTGGPTDTQYF
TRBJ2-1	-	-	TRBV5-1	TGCGCCAGCAGCTTTTCTGGCGGGGTCTACAATGAGCAGTTCTTC	CASSFSGGVYNEQFF
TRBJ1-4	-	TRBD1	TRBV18	TGTGCCAGCTCTCAGGACAGGGAGTTCGGCACTAATGAAAAACTGTTTTTT	CASSQDREFGTNEKLFF
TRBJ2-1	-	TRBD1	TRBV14	TGTGCCAGCAGCCGAGGACAGGGCGCAGGAGAGCAGTTCTTC	CASSRGQGAGEQFF
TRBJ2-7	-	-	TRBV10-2	TGCGCCAGCAGTAAAGAACCTACCTACGAGCAGTACTTC	CASSKEPTYEQYF